A single TCR beta chain is shown here with its context. No antigen is known for it. The source of the sample is a study of radiotherapy plus CTLA-4 blockade in lung cancer. Study results and caveats: In blood, after radiotherapy plus ipilimumab, tumor-derived TCR clones expanded. According to reports, early shifts in blood T cell clones, alongside interferon-beta, forecast response most accurately.

Germline V CDR1 and CDR2: GTSNPN, SVGIG (reference sequence). V was clipped by 0 bases and J by 4 bases; unmatched bases: 5. The CDR3 is 14 residues long. Those patients who had chemo-refractory metastatic non-small-cell lung cancer were given focal radiation along with CTLA-4 blockade through ipilimumab. Some clones are missing from TCRdb's copy, which holds only in-frame ones; the method was immunoSEQ multiplex PCR. The sample has 90,000 or so clones; 70% to 90% are singletons. The chain is built from TRBV30 and TRBJ1-1; 7 nucleotides line up with TRBD1. The starting material was peripheral blood, obtained from a patient treated with radiotherapy plus ipilimumab. The sequence derives from a human donor with non-small cell lung cancer who had a partial response to radiotherapy plus ipilimumab. The CDR3 protein is CAWSVLGGVTEAFF. As DNA, the CDR3 is TGTGCCTGGAGTGTTTTAGGGGGCGTCACTGAAGCTTTCTTT.